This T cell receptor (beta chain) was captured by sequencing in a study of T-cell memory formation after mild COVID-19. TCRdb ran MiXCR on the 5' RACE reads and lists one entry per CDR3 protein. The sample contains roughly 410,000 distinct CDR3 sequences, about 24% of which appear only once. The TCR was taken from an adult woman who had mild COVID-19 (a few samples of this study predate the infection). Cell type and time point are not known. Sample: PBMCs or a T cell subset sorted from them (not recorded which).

CDR3: CASSPQGIAYEQYF. The CDR3 nucleotides read TGTGCCAGCAGCCCACAGGGAATAGCCTACGAGCAGTACTTC. The V gene is TRBV3-1, the J gene TRBJ2-7; perhaps TRBD1 as D (6 bases). The CDR3 loop spans 14 amino acids. Germline V gene data show CDR1 as LGHDT and CDR2 as YNNKEL (reference sequence). V lost 4 bases to trimming and J lost 2 bases, with 12 bases between them.